One sample yielded the 19 T cell receptor beta chains listed below, sequenced in a study of T cell clones after liver transplantation. Sequencing was performed with immunoSEQ multiplex PCR; in TCRdb, only in-frame clones are kept and a portion is missing. The sample shows roughly 57,000 clones, 70% to 80% of them seen only once. Sequencing was performed on CD4+ T cells from blood, taken before liver transplant. The receptors originated from a human donor who received a liver transplant.

The V gene is TRBV29-1, the J gene TRBJ2-3; 8 bases agree with TRBD2. The CDR3 has 14 amino acids. CDR1 and CDR2 from the germline V gene are SQVTM and ANQGSEA. Trimming removed 5 bases from V and 3 bases from J; junction bases left unmatched: 7. This CDR3 is CSVFGGAGTDTQYF. CDR3 in DNA: TGCAGCGTTTTCGGGGGGGCCGGGACAGATACGCAGTATTTT.

The CDR3 DNA sequence: TGCGCCAGCAGCTTGCTAGGGGGCGCGGAAGGCTACACCTTC. This sequence encodes CASSLLGGAEGYTF. The chain links TRBV5-1 to TRBJ1-2; TRBD1 matches 7 bases. Germline CDR1 and CDR2: SGHRS and YFSETQ. V trimming: 1 base; J trimming: 8 bases; junction bases outside the gene matches: 8. This CDR3 has 14 residues.

The chain links TRBV18 to TRBJ1-5; D remains ambiguous. With 4 bases removed from V and 4 bases from J, the gap between germline ends came to 14 bases. CDR3 size: 15 residues. Looked up from germline, CDR1 is KGHSH and CDR2 is LQKENI. The CDR3 region is CASSLDTRRNQPQHF. The DNA of the CDR3 is TGTGCCAGCTCACTAGATACCAGGCGAAATCAGCCCCAGCATTTT.

This clone was observed a single time. The CDR3 loop is CASSETRDGAYEQYF. DNA of the CDR3: TGTGCCAGTAGTGAGACGCGGGACGGAGCCTACGAGCAGTACTTC. The chain is built from TRBV19 and TRBJ2-7, with D possibly TRBD2 on 6 matching bases. There are 15 residues in the CDR3. Looked up from germline, CDR1 is LNHDA and CDR2 is SQIVND (reference sequence). Trimming shortened V by 5 bases and J by 2 bases, and 16 bases separated the two germline ends.

J is TRBJ2-1 and V is TRBV11-2, with unresolved D. Trimming took 1 base from V and 5 from J, leaving 6 bases between them. The CDR3 runs 13 residues. In germline, CDR1 is SGHAT, CDR2 FQNNGV. The CDR3 bases are TGTGCCAGCAGCTTAGCCCAGAACAATGAGCAGTTCTTC. Its protein product is CASSLAQNNEQFF.

The chain employs TRBV4-1 and TRBJ1-3; D unresolved. Trimming removed 1 base from V and 4 bases from J, with 11 bases in between. The CDR3 runs to 15 residues. Germline CDR1 MGHRA, CDR2 YSYEKL. CDR3 DNA: TGCGCCAGCAGCCAAGGAGAGGCAGCAGGAAACACCATATATTTT. Protein product: CASSQGEAAGNTIYF.

V usage is TRBV7-3 and J usage is TRBJ2-2; D might be TRBD2 (5 bases). Germline CDR1 is SGHTA and CDR2 is FQGTGA. V was trimmed by 3 bases and J by 0 bases, leaving 8 bases between them. There are 15 residues in the CDR3. CDR3 amino acids: CASSFAGANTGELFF. The CDR3 DNA is TGTGCCAGCAGCTTTGCGGGCGCGAACACCGGGGAGCTGTTTTTT.

The chain carries TRBV28 and TRBJ1-2; D gene ambiguous. CDR1 and CDR2 (germline): MDHEN, SYDVKM. V shed 4 bases and J shed 5 bases, with 5 bases lying between them. This CDR3 has 11 amino acids. CDR3 coding DNA: TGTGCCAGCAGTTGGGAGTATGGCTACACCTTC. Protein product: CASSWEYGYTF.

The V and J genes are TRBV9 and TRBJ1-4, with D perhaps matching TRBD1 (5 bases). Germline V lookup: CDR1 SGDLS, CDR2 YYNGEE. V dropped 4 bases and J dropped 7 bases, with 17 bases sitting between them. The CDR3 contains 15 residues. The CDR3 region is CASSHPNVGGEKLFF. CDR3 nucleotides: TGTGCCAGCAGCCACCCGAATGTGGGGGGTGAAAAACTGTTTTTT.

This chain uses TRBV5-1 with TRBJ1-5; D gene unclear. CDR1 SGHRS and CDR2 YFSETQ come from the germline V gene. V was trimmed by 0 bases and J by 4 bases, leaving 8 bases between them. CDR3 length: 14 residues. DNA for the CDR3: TGCGCCAGCAGCTTGGGGCAGGATAATCAGCCCCAGCATTTT. As protein: CASSLGQDNQPQHF.

V and J are TRBV2 and TRBJ2-7; TRBD1 is a possible D gene (6 bases). Trimming took off 4 bases at V and 4 bases at J, with 26 bases between the two ends. The CDR3 extends over 18 amino acids. CDR1 is SNHLY, CDR2 FYNNEI, per germline. CDR3 nucleotide sequence: TGTGCCAGCAGTGTAGATGCAGGGGCGAATCTCGCCGCTTACGAGCAGTACTTC. It yields the protein CASSVDAGANLAAYEQYF.

The sample holds one count of this clone. This chain links TRBV28 with TRBJ2-7; possibly TRBD2 for D (5 bases). Trimming took 4 bases from V and 0 from J, leaving 16 bases between them. The CDR3 is 16 amino acids. The germline gives CDR1 MDHEN, CDR2 SYDVKM. The CDR3 nucleotides are TGTGCCAGCAGTTACCTCTCACAGCGGTTCTCCTACGAGCAGTACTTC. The encoded protein is CASSYLSQRFSYEQYF.

The chain carries TRBV7-2 and TRBJ1-4, with no clear D. The V end was cut by 0 bases, the J end by 8 bases, with 16 bases between. The germline V gene encodes CDR1 SGHTA and CDR2 FQGNSA. This CDR3 region has 16 residues. The CDR3 here is CASSLALSSGREKLFF. In DNA, the CDR3 is TGTGCCAGCAGCTTAGCGCTGTCCTCCGGGAGGGAAAAACTGTTTTTT.

The chain carries TRBV30 and TRBJ1-1; D not resolved. Germline V CDR1 and CDR2: GTSNPN, SVGIG (reference sequence). Trimming stripped 2 bases from V and 4 bases from J, with 11 bases between. The CDR3 runs 13 residues. The CDR3 loop is CAWSQEPSTEAFF. The CDR3 DNA is TGTGCCTGGAGTCAAGAGCCTTCCACTGAAGCTTTCTTT.

This clone was counted once. The rearrangement uses TRBV7-8 and TRBJ2-5; D may be TRBD2 (5 bases). CDR1 and CDR2 from the germline V gene are SGHVS and FQNEAQ. The CDR3 has 14 residues. Trimming removed 5 bases from V and 0 bases from J, with 10 bases in between. The CDR3 coding sequence is TGTGCCAGCAGCAGAGGGCGGTACCAAGAGACCCAGTACTTC. Translating gives CASSRGRYQETQYF. Complete variable domain (other parts from reference TRBV7-8 and TRBJ2-5): GAGVSQSPRYKVAKRGQDVALRCDPISGHVSLFWYQQALGQGPEFLTYFQNEAQLDKSGLPSDRFFAERPEGSVSTLKIQRTQQEDSAVYLCASSRGRYQETQYFGPGTRLLVL.

The V and J genes are TRBV7-2 and TRBJ1-2; 8 bases line up with TRBD1. The CDR3 is 13 amino acids. V lost 5 bases to trimming and J lost 8 bases; unmatched junction nucleotides: 7. CDR1 SGHTA and CDR2 FQGNSA come from the germline V gene. The CDR3 DNA follows: TGTGCCAGCAGCCCAACAGGGGGAGGGGGCTACACCTTC. Protein: CASSPTGGGGYTF.

This chain joins TRBV7-8 and TRBJ2-3; unclear D gene. V was shortened by 0 bases and J by 3 bases, with 10 bases between the two germline ends. Germline V lookup: CDR1 SGHVS, CDR2 FQNEAQ. The CDR3 length is 15 residues. CDR3 region: CASSLAIFRTDTQYF. The CDR3 coding sequence is TGTGCCAGCAGCTTAGCAATTTTCAGGACAGATACGCAGTATTTT.

This clone was seen a few times. The V call is TRBV9, the J call TRBJ2-1; 9 bases align to TRBD1. V lost 3 bases to trimming and J lost 6 bases; unmatched junction nucleotides: 7. CDR1 and CDR2 from the germline V gene are SGDLS and YYNGEE. The CDR3 is 15 amino acids. CDR3 sequence reads: CASSATLTGGNEQFF. CDR3 in DNA: TGTGCCAGCAGCGCAACTCTGACAGGGGGCAATGAGCAGTTCTTC.

This CDR3 is CAVQTSGGTDTQYF. The CDR3 DNA reads as TGTGCCGTCCAGACTAGCGGGGGGACAGATACGCAGTATTTT. V usage is TRBV6-1 and J usage is TRBJ2-3; 13 bases agree with TRBD2. The CDR3 covers 14 residues. Germline V gene data show CDR1 as MNHNS and CDR2 as SASEGT. With 11 bases clipped from V and 3 bases from J, the junction kept 5 bases outside the gene matches.